These 11 T cell receptor beta chains originate from one sample sequenced in a study of blood T cell repertoires in COVID-19. The data were produced by immunoSEQ multiplex PCR, yet TCRdb's version contains in-frame clones alone and is incomplete. The sample records approximately 500,000 clones, approximately 88% being singletons. The sequencing input was PBMCs or T cells enriched from blood (not recorded which). These TCRs come from a woman between 35 and 50 years old who had recovered from COVID-19.

The chain carries TRBV27 and TRBJ1-4; TRBD1 is a possible D gene (5 bases). Trimming stripped 1 base from V and 8 bases from J, with 14 bases between. The CDR3 has 15 amino acids. From germline, CDR1 is MNHEY and CDR2 SMNVEV (reference sequence). CDR3 nucleotide sequence: TGTGCCAGCAGTTTATACCAGGGAAGGGCCGAAAAACTGTTTTTT. Its translation: CASSLYQGRAEKLFF.

This clone was recorded once. Here the CDR3 reads CASSPLGTGGNEQFF. The CDR3 DNA reads TGCGCCAGCAGCCCGCTTGGGACAGGGGGGAATGAGCAGTTCTTC. The chain is built from TRBV5-1 and TRBJ2-1; 11 nucleotides agree with TRBD1. Germline CDR1 reads SGHRS; CDR2 reads YFSETQ. The CDR3 extends over 15 amino acids. V was pared by 4 bases and J by 7 bases, with 7 bases of the junction left unmatched.

CDR3 loop: CASSQTGGSYEQYF. For the CDR3, the DNA is TGTGCCAGCAGCCAGACAGGGGGCTCCTACGAGCAGTACTTC. The chain couples TRBV7-9 to TRBJ2-7; 9 positions agree with TRBD1. Germline V lookup: CDR1 SEHNR, CDR2 FQNEAQ (reference sequence). This CDR3 has 14 residues. With V trimmed by 5 bases and J by 0 bases, 2 bases remained unmatched.

The V call is TRBV30, the J call TRBJ2-7; TRBD2 aligns across 7 bases. The CDR3 has 14 residues. Trimming took 2 bases from V and 3 from J; bases not matched to a gene: 7. Germline V lookup: CDR1 GTSNPN, CDR2 SVGIG (reference sequence). The CDR3 nucleotides read TGTGCCTGGAGTAGGGAGGGCAGGCTCTACGAGCAGTACTTC. Protein: CAWSREGRLYEQYF.

The V call is TRBV6-5, the J call TRBJ2-1, with TRBD2 identical over 10 bases. With 5 bases clipped from V and 4 bases from J, the junction kept 5 bases outside the gene matches. The V gene's germline CDR1 is MNHEY and CDR2 SVGAGI. The CDR3 runs 15 residues. The CDR3 DNA reads as TGTGCCAGCAGTCGAGCGGGAGGGTCTTACAATGAGCAGTTCTTC. Residues: CASSRAGGSYNEQFF.

The genes are TRBV6-6 and TRBJ2-7; 8 nucleotides match TRBD1. Germline values: CDR1 MNHNY, CDR2 SVGAGI (reference sequence). The V segment lost 7 bases and the J segment 0 bases; nucleotides outside the gene matches: 11. The CDR3 length is 16 residues. This chain's CDR3 is CASTPRLGQDSYEQYF. For the CDR3, the DNA is TGTGCCAGCACCCCGAGGTTGGGACAGGACTCCTACGAGCAGTACTTC.

The rearrangement links TRBV7-2 to TRBJ2-5; the match to TRBD1 covers 9 bases. CDR1 is SGHTA and CDR2 is FQGNSA in the germline V gene. The CDR3 is 14 residues long. The V and J ends lost 5 bases and 5 bases, in that order; junction bases with no gene match: 6. The CDR3 coding sequence is TGTGCCAGCAGCGTCAGACAGGGGGGGGAGACCCAGTACTTC. This sequence encodes CASSVRQGGETQYF.

The genes are TRBV30 and TRBJ1-1, with TRBD1 identical over 7 bases. The J segment lost 11 bases and the V segment lost 3 bases, leaving 12 bases of the junction unmatched. The germline V gene has CDR1 GTSNPN and CDR2 SVGIG (reference sequence). The CDR3 has 13 amino acids. CDR3 in amino acids: CAWREQGKLWAFF. The CDR3 DNA is TGTGCCTGGAGAGAACAGGGGAAACTGTGGGCTTTCTTT.

This clone was recorded once. V is TRBV6-2 or TRBV6-3 and J is TRBJ2-7; a weak D match, TRBD1 (6 bases). The CDR3 covers 14 residues. The germline CDR1 and CDR2 sequences are MNHEY and SVGEGT. The V gene lost 2 bases and the J gene lost 3 bases, with 11 bases spanning the gap. The CDR3 sequence is CASSYRQVNYEQYF. CDR3 DNA: TGTGCCAGCAGTTACAGACAGGTCAACTACGAGCAGTACTTC.

This chain uses TRBV19 with TRBJ1-1, with no clear D. Germline assignment: CDR1 LNHDA and CDR2 SQIVND (reference sequence). This CDR3 region has 13 residues. V gave up 6 bases and J gave up 1 base, with 9 bases separating them. CDR3 in amino acids: CASSEGRNTEAFF. In DNA, the CDR3 is TGTGCCAGTAGCGAAGGGAGGAACACTGAAGCTTTCTTT.

This clone was detected only once. The chain has TRBV11-3 and TRBJ2-3, with D possibly being TRBD1 (6 bases). This CDR3 is built from 15 residues. V shed 1 base and J shed 2 bases, with 10 bases lying between them. Germline lookup yields CDR1 SGHNT and CDR2 YENEEA. CDR3: CASSLGRTVTDTQYF. DNA for the CDR3: TGTGCCAGCAGCTTAGGTCGGACAGTCACAGATACGCAGTATTTT.